This T cell receptor (beta chain) was documented in a study of blood T cell repertoires in COVID-19. Study background: Researchers got acute and convalescent COVID-19 samples from the United States, Italy and Spain. From T cells, B-cell-depleted T cells, or PBMCs came the material, which was cDNA or gDNA.

The data were produced by immunoSEQ multiplex PCR, yet TCRdb's version contains in-frame clones alone and is incomplete. The repertoire holds approximately 240,000 clones, with nearly 90% as singletons. The source is a woman between 40 and 50 years old who had recovered from COVID-19. Sequencing used peripheral blood.

CDR3 region: CASPRTGRGQPQHF. The CDR3 DNA reads TGTGCCAGTCCTCGTACAGGGAGAGGTCAGCCCCAGCATTTT. The gene calls are TRBV19 and TRBJ1-5; D might be TRBD1 (6 bases). Germline V gives CDR1 LNHDA, CDR2 SQIVND (reference sequence). This CDR3 comprises 14 residues. V dropped 8 bases and J dropped 6 bases, with 17 bases sitting between them. The whole variable domain, remainder taken from reference TRBV19 and TRBJ1-5, is DGGITQSPKYLFRKEGQNVTLSCEQNLNHDAMYWYRQDPGQGLRLIYYSQIVNDFQKGDIAEGYSVSREKKESFPLTVTSAQKNPTAFYLCASPRTGRGQPQHFGDGTRLSIL.